Described below is a single T cell receptor (beta chain) sequence and its context. As yet, its antigen is unknown. The authors made TCR beta libraries by quantitative 5'-RACE with molecular barcodes. TCRdb redid the calling of the 5' RACE reads with MiXCR, one entry per CDR3 protein. The sample comprises roughly 230,000 distinct CDR3 sequences, about 10% of which are singletons, and 2.6% rests with the top ten. This sample is part of a study of CD8 T cells in ankylosing spondylitis. Whole-study results and caveats: Clones linked with disease were CD8+ and fairly uncommon in the peripheral blood. Characteristic, it appeared, of ankylosing spondylitis blood was a TCR beta motif of several highly homologous variants. The authors reported significant enrichment of disease-linked clones in matched ankylosing spondylitis synovial fluid.

CDR3 length: 13 residues. V dropped 8 bases and J dropped 4; count of bases not matched to a gene: 6. Sequenced: blood, either unsorted or a sorted T cell fraction (not recorded which). J is TRBJ2-3 and V is TRBV12-3 or TRBV12-4, with 7 bases fitting TRBD2. The TCR was taken from a male donor with ankylosing spondylitis or in good health (not recorded which). The CDR3 here is CASRGTIPDTQYF. The CDR3 DNA reads as TGTGCCAGCCGAGGGACTATCCCAGATACGCAGTATTTT.